The 30 T cell receptor beta chains in this list originate from one sample, sequenced in a study of shared clonotypes between healthy human individuals. Measured with immunoSEQ multiplex PCR; TCRdb has only the in-frame clones, and not every one. The table includes over a million clones, around 75% detected once. The sample taken for sequencing was memory CD4+ T cells sorted from blood. Subset indicated: CD45RA-negative fraction. The receptors come from a man aged 18 to 30 in good health.

The gene calls are TRBV5-6 and TRBJ2-7; 7 bases are shared with TRBD2. V gave up 4 bases and J gave up 1 base; unmatched junction bases: 5. The CDR3 is 14 residues long. Germline V gives CDR1 SGHDT, CDR2 YYEEEE. CDR3 amino acids: CASSLLRESYEQYF. The CDR3 DNA reads TGTGCCAGCAGCCTTTTGCGGGAGTCCTACGAGCAGTACTTC.

The chain links TRBV5-1 to TRBJ1-2, with D maybe TRBD1 (5 bases). Germline V gives CDR1 SGHRS, CDR2 YFSETQ. Trimming left V 4 bases short and J 4 bases short, with 14 bases between. This CDR3 has 14 residues. CDR3 residues: CASSDQGGGYGYTF. Here the CDR3 DNA reads TGCGCCAGCAGCGATCAGGGAGGCGGCTATGGCTACACCTTC.

The chain recombines TRBV5-4 with TRBJ2-5; no definite D call. The CDR3 totals 15 residues. V dropped 3 bases and J dropped 5 bases, with 17 bases sitting between them. The V gene's germline CDR1 is SGHNT and CDR2 YYREEE (reference sequence). In DNA, the CDR3 is TGTGCCAGCAGCTCTGAACCACAGTTTTGGGAGACCCAGTACTTC. It specifies CASSSEPQFWETQYF. Based on the CDR3 plus reference TRBV5-4 and TRBJ2-5, the full variable domain is ETGVTQSPTHLIKTRGQQVTLRCSSQSGHNTVSWYQQALGQGPQFIFQYYREEENGRGNFPPRFSGLQFPNYSSELNVNALELDDSALYLCASSSEPQFWETQYFGPGTRLLVL.

J is TRBJ2-3 and V is TRBV5-1; 12 bases fit TRBD2. This CDR3 has 17 amino acids. CDR1 and CDR2 (germline): SGHRS, YFSETQ. Trimming took 3 bases from V and 0 from J; bases not matched to a gene: 5. CDR3 amino acids: CASSSWTSGVSTDTQYF. The DNA of the CDR3 is TGCGCCAGCAGCTCGTGGACTAGCGGGGTGAGCACAGATACGCAGTATTTT. Together with reference TRBV5-1 and TRBJ2-3, the CDR3 gives the full variable domain: KAGVTQTPRYLIKTRGQQVTLSCSPISGHRSVSWYQQTPGQGLQFLFEYFSETQRNKGNFPGRFSGRQFSNSRSEMNVSTLELGDSALYLCASSSWTSGVSTDTQYFGPGTRLTVL.

This clone was seen only a few times. The chain couples TRBV10-3 to TRBJ2-7, with TRBD1 matching over 9 bases. CDR3 length: 13 residues. Per the germline V gene, CDR1 is ENHRY and CDR2 is SYGVKD. Trimming cost V 6 bases and J 5 bases; bases outside gene matches: 5. The CDR3 sequence is CAIRVQGADEQYF. For the CDR3, the DNA is TGTGCCATCAGAGTACAGGGGGCCGACGAGCAGTACTTC.

This chain links TRBV30 with TRBJ2-2; D is unclear. The V gene's germline CDR1 is GTSNPN and CDR2 SVGIG (reference sequence). V lost 0 bases to trimming and J lost 3 bases, with 11 bases between them. The CDR3 loop spans 15 amino acids. CDR3 sequence: CAWSVSVSYTGELFF. Here the CDR3 DNA reads TGTGCCTGGAGTGTGTCCGTGTCTTACACCGGGGAGCTGTTTTTT.

The V and J genes are TRBV5-1 and TRBJ2-5; D tentatively fits TRBD1 or TRBD2 (5 bases each). Germline V gene lookup returns CDR1 SGHRS and CDR2 YFSETQ. V dropped 0 bases and J dropped 2 bases, with 11 bases sitting between them. This CDR3 region has 15 residues. CDR3 amino acids: CASSLDRREQETQYF. CDR3 DNA sequence: TGCGCCAGCAGCTTGGATCGCAGGGAGCAAGAGACCCAGTACTTC.

The genes are TRBV7-9 and TRBJ1-4; a possible D gene is TRBD1 (5 bases). Trimming took 6 bases from V and 1 from J, leaving 21 bases between them. Per the germline V gene, CDR1 is SEHNR and CDR2 is FQNEAQ (reference sequence). The CDR3 extends over 18 amino acids. The DNA for the CDR3 is TGTGCCAGCAGGCCAGAGTGGGGACCCCTCGGAACTAATGAAAAACTGTTTTTT. Protein product: CASRPEWGPLGTNEKLFF.

The rearrangement links TRBV7-6 to TRBJ2-7, with D perhaps TRBD2 (6 bases). V dropped 1 base and J dropped 4 bases, with 14 bases sitting between them. The CDR3 runs 15 residues. CDR1 is SGHVS, CDR2 FNYEAQ, per germline. CDR3 residues: CASSLGDGGMYEQYF. CDR3 nucleotides: TGTGCCAGCAGCTTAGGGGATGGAGGGATGTACGAGCAGTACTTC.

The V and J genes are TRBV6-1 and TRBJ2-1; D is unresolved. The CDR3 is 13 amino acids. V lost 5 bases to trimming and J lost 3 bases, with 8 bases between them. Germline V gene sequence: CDR1 MNHNS, CDR2 SASEGT. CDR3 DNA sequence: TGTGCCAGCAGTACCAGGATCTACAATGAGCAGTTCTTC. Translation: CASSTRIYNEQFF.

CDR3 nucleotides: TGTGCCTGGAGTGTAGGGGCAGGGGGCTATGGCTACACCTTC. Its translation is CAWSVGAGGYGYTF. The gene calls are TRBV30 and TRBJ1-2; 7 bases align to TRBD1. In germline, CDR1 is GTSNPN, CDR2 SVGIG (reference sequence). The CDR3 sequence is 14 residues long. V was pared by 0 bases and J by 4 bases, with 5 bases of the junction left unmatched. The variable domain in full, with the rest retrieved from reference TRBV30 and TRBJ1-2, is SQTIHQWPATLVQPVGSPLSLECTVEGTSNPNLYWYRQAAGRGLQLLFYSVGIGQISSEVPQNLSASRPQDRQFILSSKKLLLSDSGFYLCAWSVGAGGYGYTFGSGTRLTVV.

This clone was seen once. The rearrangement links TRBV6-1 to TRBJ2-3; 10 nucleotides align to TRBD1. V lost 5 bases, J lost 5 bases, and 4 bases stayed unmatched. The CDR3 is 14 residues long. The germline CDR1 and CDR2 sequences are MNHNS and SASEGT. DNA of the CDR3: TGTGCCAGCAGTAAGGACAGGGGGTTAGATACGCAGTATTTT. It specifies CASSKDRGLDTQYF.

Regarding this clone: The sample holds other DNA sequences that translate to the same CDR3. The chain carries TRBV7-3 and TRBJ1-2, with 7 bases identical to TRBD1. Germline CDR1 is SGHTA and CDR2 is FQGTGA. V shed 5 bases and J 4 bases; nucleotides not matched to a gene: 4. There are 13 residues in the CDR3. The CDR3 nucleotides are TGTGCCAGCAGCGCCGGGACAGCCTATGGCTACACCTTC. This gives the protein CASSAGTAYGYTF.

This clone has just a few counts. The chain combines TRBV5-1 with TRBJ1-4; 7 bases align to TRBD1. This CDR3 is 17 amino acids long. Germline-derived CDR1 and CDR2 are SGHRS and YFSETQ. The V gene end was trimmed by 0 bases and the J gene end by 4 bases; junction bases not matched to a gene: 9. CDR3 loop: CASSLGGTGAINEKLFF. In DNA, the CDR3 is TGCGCCAGCAGCTTGGGAGGAACAGGGGCAATTAATGAAAAACTGTTTTTT.

Written as DNA, the CDR3 is TGCGCCAGCAGCTCGAGCGTTCGGGAAGATACGCAGTATTTT. Encoded protein: CASSSSVREDTQYF. The chain carries TRBV5-1 and TRBJ2-3, with D maybe TRBD2 (5 bases). The length of the CDR3 is 14 residues. V was pared by 3 bases and J by 5 bases, with 13 bases between. From germline, CDR1 is SGHRS and CDR2 YFSETQ.

V usage is TRBV19 and J usage is TRBJ1-1; D not certain. The V end lost 2 bases, the J end lost 6 bases, and 10 bases lay between the germline ends. This CDR3 region has 13 residues. CDR1 and CDR2 from the germline V gene are LNHDA and SQIVND (reference sequence). The CDR3 spells CASSITGVPEAFF. In DNA form, the CDR3 reads TGTGCCAGTAGTATAACCGGGGTCCCTGAAGCTTTCTTT.

This rearrangement joins TRBV5-1 to TRBJ2-7; the D gene is possibly TRBD1 (6 bases). Germline CDR1 reads SGHRS; CDR2 reads YFSETQ. V shed 3 bases and J shed 3 bases, with 16 bases lying between them. This CDR3 has 15 residues. The CDR3 DNA is TGCGCCAGCAGCTCCCCTTCCGCAGGGGTCTACGAGCAGTACTTC. Encoded protein: CASSSPSAGVYEQYF.

The J gene is TRBJ1-3, the V gene TRBV7-9; possible D gene TRBD1, 5 bases. The V gene's germline CDR1 is SEHNR and CDR2 FQNEAQ (reference sequence). Trimming took 3 bases from V and 2 from J, leaving 8 bases between them. The CDR3 consists of 14 residues. DNA of the CDR3: TGTGCCAGCAGCTTTGCAGGGCCTGGAAACACCATATATTTT. Translating gives CASSFAGPGNTIYF.

This clone showed up just once. The chain recombines TRBV5-6 with TRBJ2-7, with D possibly being TRBD1 (7 bases). Germline V gives CDR1 SGHDT, CDR2 YYEEEE. The CDR3 runs to 15 residues. V gave up 4 bases and J gave up 4 bases, with 18 bases separating them. The CDR3 region is CASSGGTALKYEQYF. CDR3 nucleotides: TGTGCCAGCAGCGGCGGGACAGCACTAAAGTACGAGCAGTACTTC.

This chain connects TRBV9 to TRBJ2-3, with unresolved D. CDR3 length equals 15 residues. V gave up 3 bases and J gave up 0 bases, with 11 bases separating them. Germline V gene lookup returns CDR1 SGDLS and CDR2 YYNGEE. CDR3 DNA sequence: TGTGCCAGCAGCGCCCTCGGAGCAAGCACAGATACGCAGTATTTT. Amino acids: CASSALGASTDTQYF. Filled out from reference TRBV9 and TRBJ2-3, the complete variable domain reads DSGVTQTPKHLITATGQRVTLRCSPRSGDLSVYWYQQSLDQGLQFLIQYYNGEERAKGNILERFSAQQFPDLHSELNLSSLELGDSALYFCASSALGASTDTQYFGPGTRLTVL.

The chain has TRBV18 and TRBJ1-4; weak D call: TRBD1 (6 bases). The CDR3 is made up of 14 amino acids. In germline, CDR1 is KGHSH, CDR2 LQKENI. The germline V and J ends were trimmed by 8 bases and 0 bases, with 10 bases remaining between them. The CDR3 DNA reads as TGTGCCAGCCTCGAGGGGGCAACTAATGAAAAACTGTTTTTT. Its translation: CASLEGATNEKLFF.

This CDR3 is CASSQRTGMETQYF. CDR3 bases: TGTGCCAGCAGCCAAAGGACAGGGATGGAGACCCAGTACTTC. This rearrangement joins TRBV14 to TRBJ2-5; TRBD1 aligns across 8 bases. The CDR3 covers 14 residues. With V trimmed by 2 bases and J by 5 bases, 4 bases remained unmatched. Germline V gives CDR1 SGHDN, CDR2 FVKESK. Variable domain in full (rest from reference TRBV14 and TRBJ2-5): EAGVTQFPSHSVIEKGQTVTLRCDPISGHDNLYWYRRVMGKEIKFLLHFVKESKQDESGMPNNRFLAERTGGTYSTLKVQPAELEDSGVYFCASSQRTGMETQYFGPGTRLLVL.

The V gene is TRBV27, the J gene TRBJ2-4; a possible D gene is TRBD1 (6 bases). Germline lookup yields CDR1 MNHEY and CDR2 SMNVEV (reference sequence). Deletions cut 5 bases from V and 9 bases from J, with 14 bases between. This CDR3 spans 13 amino acids. CDR3 sequence: CASSMSRQAIQYF. In DNA, the CDR3 is TGTGCCAGCAGTATGTCCCGACAGGCCATTCAGTACTTC.

The DNA of the CDR3 is TGCGCCAGCAGTTTGACTCTACAGGGATTCACAGATACGCAGTATTTT. It is translated as CASSLTLQGFTDTQYF. V and J are TRBV5-1 and TRBJ2-3; D is perhaps TRBD1 (6 bases). Trimming took off 5 bases at V and 2 bases at J, with 18 bases between the two ends. CDR1 and CDR2 (germline): SGHRS, YFSETQ. CDR3 length: 16 amino acids.

This clone was seen once. The rearrangement links TRBV5-4 to TRBJ2-7, with 9 bases identical to TRBD1. This CDR3 spans 19 amino acids. The V and J ends lost 0 bases and 5 bases, in that order; junction bases with no gene match: 18. In germline, CDR1 is SGHNT, CDR2 YYREEE (reference sequence). The CDR3, as DNA: TGTGCCAGCAGCTTGGGAGGACGAAGTAGGAGGGACAGGGTCGACGAGCAGTACTTC. It is translated as CASSLGGRSRRDRVDEQYF.

CDR3: CASSRRGSSADTQYF. CDR3 DNA sequence: TGCGCCAGCAGCAGGAGGGGATCTAGCGCAGATACGCAGTATTTT. This rearrangement joins TRBV5-1 to TRBJ2-3; possible D gene TRBD2, 6 bases. Trimming pared 4 bases from V and 4 bases from J, leaving 16 bases between. Germline V CDR1 and CDR2: SGHRS, YFSETQ. The CDR3 spans 15 residues.

The rearrangement joins TRBV6-6 to TRBJ2-5, with D unresolved. Trimming removed 6 bases from V and 0 bases from J, with 5 bases in between. Germline V CDR1 and CDR2: MNHNY, SVGAGI (reference sequence). This CDR3 is built from 12 residues. The DNA of the CDR3 is TGTGCCAGCAGCCAGTACCAAGAGACCCAGTACTTC. Translated: CASSQYQETQYF.

V gene TRBV5-1 combines with J gene TRBJ2-2; no definite D call. This CDR3 is 14 amino acids long. The V and J ends lost 3 bases and 0 bases respectively, with 6 bases between them. From germline, CDR1 is SGHRS and CDR2 YFSETQ. CDR3 DNA: TGCGCCAGCAGCTATGCCCCGAACACCGGGGAGCTGTTTTTT. It encodes CASSYAPNTGELFF.

V gene TRBV2 combines with J gene TRBJ1-6; D is perhaps TRBD1 (5 bases). Germline V gives CDR1 SNHLY, CDR2 FYNNEI. With 6 bases removed from V and 4 bases from J, the gap between germline ends came to 10 bases. This CDR3 has 14 amino acids. Here the CDR3 DNA reads TGTGCCAGCAGCCTGACAGTATATAATTCACCCCTCCACTTT. Translation: CASSLTVYNSPLHF.

The gene calls are TRBV10-2 and TRBJ2-3; D is possibly TRBD1 (5 bases). The CDR3 runs 14 residues. The V end lost 2 bases, the J end lost 1 base, and 7 bases lay between the germline ends. Germline V gives CDR1 WSHSY, CDR2 SAAADI. The chain's CDR3 is CASSEIGGTDTQYF. CDR3 bases: TGCGCCAGCAGTGAGATAGGGGGCACAGATACGCAGTATTTT.